A single sample gave rise to the 7 T cell receptor beta chains below, sequenced in a study of post-analysis software for immune sequencing data. The study, taken as a whole, reports: Several TRBV segments occurring more often in patients than controls included TRBV5-6, TRBV5-1 and TRBV20-1.

What these receptors recognize is not known. TCR beta cDNA libraries included unique molecular identifiers. TCRdb fed the PCR reads into MiXCR, producing one record per CDR3 protein. The sample lists about 200,000 distinct CDR3 sequences, 29% occurring once. Sequenced material: blood. These receptors all stem from a girl aged 2 to 17 with multiple sclerosis.

Concerning this clonotype: A junction boundary mismatches the germline segment, possibly from a read error. The chain links TRBV4-1 to TRBJ2-1; TRBD2 agrees at 8 bases. Germline loops: CDR1 MGHRA, CDR2 YSYEKL. CDR3 length: 20 amino acids. The CDR3 sequence: CVSSPNHGTRLSGAYNEQFF. Here the CDR3 DNA reads TGCGTCAGCAGCCCTAACCACGGGACAAGGCTTAGCGGGGCGTACAATGAGCAGTTCTTC.

The chain is built from TRBV20-1 and TRBJ1-5, with TRBD1 matching 11 bases. From germline, CDR1 is DFQATT and CDR2 SNEGSKA (reference sequence). CDR3 length: 16 amino acids. J was trimmed by 7 bases and V by 3 bases; bases with no gene match: 11. CDR3 protein: CSASWQGQGVGQPQHF. DNA for the CDR3: TGCAGTGCTAGTTGGCAGGGACAGGGGGTGGGGCAGCCCCAGCATTTT.

This clonotype was recorded once. Possible read error: a much larger clone is one base away. The chain links TRBV29-1 to TRBJ2-1, with TRBD2 identical over 8 bases. This CDR3 contains 15 residues. Germline V CDR1 and CDR2: SQVTM, ANQGSEA. Trimming cost V 5 bases and J 9 bases; bases outside gene matches: 15. The CDR3 spells CSVFRRAGEGSEQFF. Written as DNA, the CDR3 is TGCAGCGTTTTTAGACGAGCGGGAGAGGGGAGTGAGCAGTTCTTC.

As concerns this clonotype: Possible read error: a much larger clone is one base away. V gene TRBV7-9 combines with J gene TRBJ1-1; D might be TRBD1 (5 bases). Trimming shortened V by 5 bases and J by 4 bases, and 14 bases separated the two germline ends. This CDR3 spans 14 amino acids. Germline CDR1 SEHNR, CDR2 FQNEAQ (reference sequence). DNA of the CDR3: TGTGCCAGCAGCCTGGGGCATCCCCCCACTGAAGCTTTCTTT. This gives the protein CASSLGHPPTEAFF.

This clonotype was counted many times. This chain links TRBV7-8 with TRBJ2-5; D gene unclear. V shed 5 bases and J shed 4 bases, with 14 bases lying between them. The CDR3 is 14 residues long. Germline CDR1 is SGHVS and CDR2 is FQNEAQ. CDR3 nucleotide sequence: TGTGCCAGCAGCACACACGGTCTTGGAGAGACCCAGTACTTC. Encoded protein: CASSTHGLGETQYF.

This clonotype appeared many times. The gene calls are TRBV18 and TRBJ1-2, with 9 nucleotides matching TRBD1. In germline, CDR1 is KGHSH, CDR2 LQKENI. Unmatched junction bases numbered 6, after V lost 2 bases and J lost 8 bases. This CDR3 comprises 14 residues. The CDR3 region has the DNA TGTGCCAGCTCACCAGAAGGACAGGGGACGGGCTACACCTTC. Protein product: CASSPEGQGTGYTF.

The chain recombines TRBV28 with TRBJ2-6; D is uncertain. Looked up from germline, CDR1 is MDHEN and CDR2 is SYDVKM. The ends were cut back, 6 bases at V and 3 bases at J, with 3 bases in the middle. The length of the CDR3 is 12 residues. This chain's CDR3 is CASRVGANVLTF. In DNA, the CDR3 is TGTGCCAGCAGGGTTGGGGCCAACGTCCTGACTTTC. Variable domain in full (rest from reference TRBV28 and TRBJ2-6): DVKVTQSSRYLVKRTGEKVFLECVQDMDHENMFWYRQDPGLGLRLIYFSYDVKMKEKGDIPEGYSVSREKKERFSLILESASTNQTSMYLCASRVGANVLTFGAGSRLTVL.